This T cell receptor (beta chain) was recovered during a study of T cell repertoires in cytomegalovirus infection. Study information: TCR beta signatures that were public indicated CMV infection and matching HLA type. Study-level findings and limits: HLA-C-restricted TCR beta clonotypes specific for CMV led the ex vivo response.

TCRdb passed the reads through MiXCR, listing each CDR3 protein once. The data show some 440,000 distinct CDR3 sequences, with roughly 30% seen just once and approximately 13% held by the top ten. V lost 6 bases to trimming and J lost 1 base; unmatched junction nucleotides: 3. CDR1 is LNHDA and CDR2 is SQIVND in the germline V gene (reference sequence). CDR3 length: 14 amino acids. About this clonotype itself: Its antigen is not identified.

J is TRBJ1-5 and V is TRBV19, with TRBD1 matching over 7 bases. This clonotype was sampled from a human donor in good health (CMV status not recorded). Some clones in this sample may be carry-over from other donors' samples. Source material: PBMCs. For the CDR3, the DNA is TGTGCCAGTAGCGTGGACAGGAGCAATCAGCCCCAGCATTTT. It translates to CASSVDRSNQPQHF. The full variable domain, completed using reference TRBV19 and TRBJ1-5, is DGGITQSPKYLFRKEGQNVTLSCEQNLNHDAMYWYRQDPGQGLRLIYYSQIVNDFQKGDIAEGYSVSREKKESFPLTVTSAQKNPTAFYLCASSVDRSNQPQHFGDGTRLSIL.